This entry features one TCR beta chain sequence. The data were obtained in a study of blood T cell repertoires in COVID-19. Background on the study: Spain, Italy and the United States supplied samples that represented acute and convalescent COVID-19. PBMCs, B-cell-depleted T cells, or T cells were the source of the cDNA or gDNA that made up the material.

Germline values: CDR1 SGHRS, CDR2 YFSETQ. The CDR3 sequence is 15 residues long. V was shortened by 5 bases and J by 0 bases, with 11 bases between the two germline ends. Authors' processing steps: Amplification with reference gene primers provided the estimates of nucleated cell counts. Clones were read by immunoSEQ multiplex PCR, and TCRdb kept only the in-frame ones, dropping some. The DNA gave D and trimming, while V, J and clone size come from that table. Among 200,000 to 300,000 clones listed, about 79% were seen once. The sequence came from a middle-aged man who had recovered from COVID-19. This chain uses TRBV5-1 with TRBJ1-4; TRBD1 might be the D (6 bases). Source material: peripheral blood. The CDR3 sequence is CASSTGSATNEKLFF. As DNA, the CDR3 is TGCGCCAGCAGTACAGGGAGTGCAACTAATGAAAAACTGTTTTTT. Filled out from reference TRBV5-1 and TRBJ1-4, the complete variable domain reads KAGVTQTPRYLIKTRGQQVTLSCSPISGHRSVSWYQQTPGQGLQFLFEYFSETQRNKGNFPGRFSGRQFSNSRSEMNVSTLELGDSALYLCASSTGSATNEKLFFGSGTQLSVL.